In this sample, the clone carrying this T cell receptor beta chain turned up a few times. Its antigen is undetermined. The CDR3 is 14 residues long. V was trimmed by 4 bases and J by 6 bases, leaving 17 bases between them. Germline V CDR1 and CDR2: SGHNT, YYREEE (reference sequence). The source of the sample is a study of cytomegalovirus exposure and HLA in healthy donors. Study-wide findings and caveats: A classifier reportedly called cytomegalovirus status with high sensitivity and specificity.

Researchers ran the PCR with 60 Vbeta and 13 Jbeta primers. Clones were sequenced by immunoSEQ multiplex PCR, and TCRdb holds only the in-frame ones, with some missing. The table has about 99,000 clones, 70% to 80% seen once. The clonotype was recovered from a male donor in good health and CMV-seropositive. The chain is built from TRBV5-4 and TRBJ2-7; possibly TRBD1 for D (5 bases). The sequencing input was PBMCs. The CDR3 nucleotides read TGTGCCAGCAGCCCCGGCACAGGCAGAATCGAGCAGTACTTC. It codes for CASSPGTGRIEQYF.